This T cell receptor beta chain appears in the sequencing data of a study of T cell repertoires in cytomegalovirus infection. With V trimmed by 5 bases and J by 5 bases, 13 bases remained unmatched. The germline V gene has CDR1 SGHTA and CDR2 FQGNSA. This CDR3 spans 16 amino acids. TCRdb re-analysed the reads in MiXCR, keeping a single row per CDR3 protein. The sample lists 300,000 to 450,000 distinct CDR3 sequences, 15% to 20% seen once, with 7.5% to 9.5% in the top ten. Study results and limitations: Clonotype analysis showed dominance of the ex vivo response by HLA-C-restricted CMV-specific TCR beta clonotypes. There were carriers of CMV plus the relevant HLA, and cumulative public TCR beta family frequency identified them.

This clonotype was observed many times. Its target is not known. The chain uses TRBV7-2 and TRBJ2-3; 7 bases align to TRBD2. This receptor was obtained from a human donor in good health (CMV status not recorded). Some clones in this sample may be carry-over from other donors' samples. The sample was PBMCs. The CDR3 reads CASSLRWRGTKDTQYF. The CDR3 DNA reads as TGTGCCAGCAGCCTAAGGTGGCGGGGGACCAAAGATACGCAGTATTTT.